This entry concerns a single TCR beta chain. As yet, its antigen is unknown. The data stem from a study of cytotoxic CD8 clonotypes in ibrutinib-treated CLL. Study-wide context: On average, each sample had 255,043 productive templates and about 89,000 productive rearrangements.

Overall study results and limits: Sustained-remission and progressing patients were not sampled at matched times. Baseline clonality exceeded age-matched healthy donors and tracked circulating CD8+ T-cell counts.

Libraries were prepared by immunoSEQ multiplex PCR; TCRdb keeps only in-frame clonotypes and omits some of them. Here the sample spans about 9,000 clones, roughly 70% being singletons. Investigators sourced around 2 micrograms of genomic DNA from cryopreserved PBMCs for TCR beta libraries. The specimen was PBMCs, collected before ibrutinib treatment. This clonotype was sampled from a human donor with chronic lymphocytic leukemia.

The CDR3 region has the DNA TGTGCCAGCAAAACAGTACGAAAGACCTATGGCTACACCTTC. Protein sequence: CASKTVRKTYGYTF. This chain links TRBV5-2 with TRBJ1-2; no check of the table's D call, TRBD1, against the DNA was made. TRBV5-2 is a pseudogene. This CDR3 contains 14 residues.